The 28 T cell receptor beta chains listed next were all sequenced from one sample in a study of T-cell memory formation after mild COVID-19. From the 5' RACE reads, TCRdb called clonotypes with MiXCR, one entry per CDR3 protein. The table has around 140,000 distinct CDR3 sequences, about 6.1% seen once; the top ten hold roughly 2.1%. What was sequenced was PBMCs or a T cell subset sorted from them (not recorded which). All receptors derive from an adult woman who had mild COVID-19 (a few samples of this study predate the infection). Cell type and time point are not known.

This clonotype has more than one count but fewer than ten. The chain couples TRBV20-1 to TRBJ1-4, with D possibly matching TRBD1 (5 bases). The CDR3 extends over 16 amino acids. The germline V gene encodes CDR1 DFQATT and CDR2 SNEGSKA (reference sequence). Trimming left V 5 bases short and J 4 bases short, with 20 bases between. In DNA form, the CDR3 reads TGCAGTGCTCGGAACCGGGGGGGTTGGAATAATGAAAAACTGTTTTTT. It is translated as CSARNRGGWNNEKLFF.

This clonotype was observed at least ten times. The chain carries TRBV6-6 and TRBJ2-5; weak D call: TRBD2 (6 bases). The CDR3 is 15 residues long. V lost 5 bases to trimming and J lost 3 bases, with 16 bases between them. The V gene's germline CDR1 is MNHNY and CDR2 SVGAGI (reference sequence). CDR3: CASSQNPREEETQYF. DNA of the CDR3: TGTGCCAGCAGTCAAAACCCCAGGGAGGAAGAGACCCAGTACTTC.

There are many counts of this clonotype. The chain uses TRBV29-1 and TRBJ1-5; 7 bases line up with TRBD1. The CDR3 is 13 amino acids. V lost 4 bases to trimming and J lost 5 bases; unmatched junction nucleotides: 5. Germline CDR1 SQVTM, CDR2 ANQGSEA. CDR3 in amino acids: CSVAQGEDQPQHF. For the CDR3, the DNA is TGCAGCGTTGCCCAGGGGGAAGATCAGCCCCAGCATTTT.

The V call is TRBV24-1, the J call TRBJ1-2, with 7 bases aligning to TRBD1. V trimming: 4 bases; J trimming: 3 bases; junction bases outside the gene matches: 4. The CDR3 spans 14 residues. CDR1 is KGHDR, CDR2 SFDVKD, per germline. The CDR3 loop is CATSEPGQDYGYTF. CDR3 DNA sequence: TGTGCCACCAGTGAACCCGGACAGGACTATGGCTACACCTTC.

The CDR3 DNA reads TGTGCCAGCAGTTACTCAGGGGATAATTCACCCCTCCACTTT. Its protein product is CASSYSGDNSPLHF. The chain couples TRBV6-5 to TRBJ1-6, with D possibly matching TRBD1 (5 bases). V gave up 0 bases and J gave up 5 bases, with 5 bases separating them. From germline, CDR1 is MNHEY and CDR2 SVGAGI. This CDR3 has 14 residues.

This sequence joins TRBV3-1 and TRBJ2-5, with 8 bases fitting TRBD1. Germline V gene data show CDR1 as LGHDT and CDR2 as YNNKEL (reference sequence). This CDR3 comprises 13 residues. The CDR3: CVVQHRGKETQYF. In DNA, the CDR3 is TGTGTTGTGCAGCACAGGGGGAAAGAGACCCAGTACTTC.

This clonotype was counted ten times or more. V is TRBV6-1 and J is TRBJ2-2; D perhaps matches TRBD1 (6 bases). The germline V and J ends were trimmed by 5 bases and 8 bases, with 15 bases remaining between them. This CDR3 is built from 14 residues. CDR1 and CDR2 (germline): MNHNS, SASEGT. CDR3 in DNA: TGTGCCAGCAGTTACGGACAGTCGGCGGGGGAGCTGTTTTTT. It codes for CASSYGQSAGELFF.

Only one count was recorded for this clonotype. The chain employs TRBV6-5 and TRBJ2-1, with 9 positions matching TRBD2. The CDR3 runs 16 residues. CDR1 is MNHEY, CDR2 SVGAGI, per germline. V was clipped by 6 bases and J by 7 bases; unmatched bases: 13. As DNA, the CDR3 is TGTGCCAGCAGGTCTGGGGCGGGGGGGCCATGGAATGAGCAGTTCTTC. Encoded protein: CASRSGAGGPWNEQFF.

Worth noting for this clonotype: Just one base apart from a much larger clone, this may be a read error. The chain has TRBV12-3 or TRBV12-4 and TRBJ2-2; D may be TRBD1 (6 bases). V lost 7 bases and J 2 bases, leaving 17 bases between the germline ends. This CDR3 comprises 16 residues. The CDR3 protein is CASTHLRDINTGELFF. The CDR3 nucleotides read TGTGCCAGCACACACCTTCGGGACATCAACACCGGGGAGCTGTTTTTT.

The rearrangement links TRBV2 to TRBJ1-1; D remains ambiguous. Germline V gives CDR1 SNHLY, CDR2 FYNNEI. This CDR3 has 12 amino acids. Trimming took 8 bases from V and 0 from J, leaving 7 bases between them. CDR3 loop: CASRQMNTEAFF. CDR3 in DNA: TGTGCCAGCCGCCAGATGAACACTGAAGCTTTCTTT.

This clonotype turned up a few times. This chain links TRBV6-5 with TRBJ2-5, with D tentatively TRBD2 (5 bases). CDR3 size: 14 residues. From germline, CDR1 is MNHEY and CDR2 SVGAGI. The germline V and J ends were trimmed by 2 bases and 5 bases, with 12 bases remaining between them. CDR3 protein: CASSYVVRGETQYF. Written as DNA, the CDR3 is TGTGCCAGCAGTTACGTGGTACGAGGGGAGACCCAGTACTTC.

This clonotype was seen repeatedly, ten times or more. CDR3 sequence: CASSVDGPGPTETQYF. Written as DNA, the CDR3 is TGTGCCAGCAGCGTAGATGGTCCAGGCCCAACCGAGACCCAGTACTTC. The chain joins TRBV9 to TRBJ2-5; unclear D gene. The V end was cut by 0 bases, the J end by 5 bases, with 17 bases between. The CDR3 has 16 amino acids. Germline lookup yields CDR1 SGDLS and CDR2 YYNGEE.

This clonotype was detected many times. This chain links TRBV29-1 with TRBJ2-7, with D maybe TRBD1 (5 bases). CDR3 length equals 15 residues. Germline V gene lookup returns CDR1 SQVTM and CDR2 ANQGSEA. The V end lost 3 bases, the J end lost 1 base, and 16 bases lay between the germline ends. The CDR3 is CSVEVPLQGSYEQYF. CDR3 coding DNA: TGCAGCGTTGAGGTCCCGCTTCAGGGATCCTACGAGCAGTACTTC.

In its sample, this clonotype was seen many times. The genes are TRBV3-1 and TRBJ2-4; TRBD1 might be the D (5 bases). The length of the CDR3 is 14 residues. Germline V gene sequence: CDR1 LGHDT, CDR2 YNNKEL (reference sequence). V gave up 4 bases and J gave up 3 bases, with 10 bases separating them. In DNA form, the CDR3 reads TGTGCCAGCAGCCCGACAGAGAGCAAAAACATTCAGTACTTC. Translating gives CASSPTESKNIQYF.

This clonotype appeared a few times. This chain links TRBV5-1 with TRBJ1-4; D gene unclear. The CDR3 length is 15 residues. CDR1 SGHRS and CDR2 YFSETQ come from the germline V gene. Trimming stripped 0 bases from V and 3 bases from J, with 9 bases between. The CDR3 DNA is TGCGCCAGCAGCTTGGACAGAAGTGCTAATGAAAAACTGTTTTTT. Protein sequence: CASSLDRSANEKLFF.

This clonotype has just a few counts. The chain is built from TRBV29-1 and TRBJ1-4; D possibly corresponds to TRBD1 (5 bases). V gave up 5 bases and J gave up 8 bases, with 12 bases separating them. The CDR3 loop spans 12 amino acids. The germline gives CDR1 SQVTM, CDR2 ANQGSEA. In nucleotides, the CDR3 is TGCAGCGTTCGTGCGGACAACGAAAAACTGTTTTTT. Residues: CSVRADNEKLFF.

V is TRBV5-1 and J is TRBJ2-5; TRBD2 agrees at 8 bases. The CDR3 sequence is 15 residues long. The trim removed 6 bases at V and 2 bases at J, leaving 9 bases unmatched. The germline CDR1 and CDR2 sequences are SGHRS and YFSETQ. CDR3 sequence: CASMAGSGGQETQYF. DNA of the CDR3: TGCGCCAGCATGGCGGGGAGCGGGGGACAAGAGACCCAGTACTTC.

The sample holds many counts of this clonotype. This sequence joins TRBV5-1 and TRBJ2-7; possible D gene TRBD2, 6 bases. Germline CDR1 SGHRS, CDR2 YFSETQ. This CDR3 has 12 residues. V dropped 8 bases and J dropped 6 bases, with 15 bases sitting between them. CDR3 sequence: CASASESREQYF. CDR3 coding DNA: TGCGCCAGTGCTAGCGAGAGTCGCGAGCAGTACTTC. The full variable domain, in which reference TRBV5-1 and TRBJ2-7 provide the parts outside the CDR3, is KAGVTQTPRYLIKTRGQQVTLSCSPISGHRSVSWYQQTPGQGLQFLFEYFSETQRNKGNFPGRFSGRQFSNSRSEMNVSTLELGDSALYLCASASESREQYFGPGTRLTVT.

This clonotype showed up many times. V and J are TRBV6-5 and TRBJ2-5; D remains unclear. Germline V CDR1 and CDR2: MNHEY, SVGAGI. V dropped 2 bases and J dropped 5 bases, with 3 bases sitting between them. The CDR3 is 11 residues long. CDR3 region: CASSYDETQYF. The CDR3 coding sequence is TGTGCCAGCAGTTACGATGAGACCCAGTACTTC.

CDR3 amino acids: CSAYTSGTSTDTQYF. CDR3 bases: TGCAGTGCTTATACTAGCGGAACTAGCACAGATACGCAGTATTTT. The chain combines TRBV20-1 with TRBJ2-3; 8 positions match TRBD2. Germline loops: CDR1 DFQATT, CDR2 SNEGSKA (reference sequence). The CDR3 runs 15 residues. Losses at the gene ends were 5 bases for V and 0 bases for J; bases not matched to a gene: 7.

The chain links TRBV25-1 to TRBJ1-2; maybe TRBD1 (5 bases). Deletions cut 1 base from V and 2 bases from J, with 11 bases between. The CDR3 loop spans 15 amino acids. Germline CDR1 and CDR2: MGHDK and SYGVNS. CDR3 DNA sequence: TGTGCCAGCAGTGAATTGGGGCAGCCCAACTATGGCTACACCTTC. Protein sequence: CASSELGQPNYGYTF.

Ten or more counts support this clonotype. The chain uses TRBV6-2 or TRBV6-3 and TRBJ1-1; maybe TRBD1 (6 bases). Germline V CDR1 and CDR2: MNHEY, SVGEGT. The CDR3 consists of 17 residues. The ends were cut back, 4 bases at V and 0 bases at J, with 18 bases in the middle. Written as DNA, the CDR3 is TGTGCCAGCAGTTCCCCCTACAGGGACGGGATGAACACTGAAGCTTTCTTT. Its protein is CASSSPYRDGMNTEAFF.

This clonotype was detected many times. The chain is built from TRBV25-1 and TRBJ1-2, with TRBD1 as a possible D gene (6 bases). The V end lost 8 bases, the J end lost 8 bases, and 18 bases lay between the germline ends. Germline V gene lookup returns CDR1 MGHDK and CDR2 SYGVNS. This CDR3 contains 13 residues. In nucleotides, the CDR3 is TGTGCCAGCGGGCAGCGGGGACACGGCGGCTACACCTTC. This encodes CASGQRGHGGYTF.

In DNA form, the CDR3 reads TGTGCCAGCAGGGGACAGAGCAATCAGCCCCAGCATTTT. Protein product: CASRGQSNQPQHF. This rearrangement joins TRBV6-1 to TRBJ1-5; 7 positions match TRBD1. V lost 6 bases, J lost 1 base, and 0 bases stayed unmatched. Germline V gene sequence: CDR1 MNHNS, CDR2 SASEGT. This CDR3 region has 13 residues.

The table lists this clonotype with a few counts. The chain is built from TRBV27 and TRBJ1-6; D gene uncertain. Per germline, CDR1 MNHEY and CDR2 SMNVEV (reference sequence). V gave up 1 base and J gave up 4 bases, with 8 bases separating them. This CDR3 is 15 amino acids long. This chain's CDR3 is CASSLFDGYNSPLHF. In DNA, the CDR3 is TGTGCCAGCAGTTTATTTGACGGGTATAATTCACCCCTCCACTTT.

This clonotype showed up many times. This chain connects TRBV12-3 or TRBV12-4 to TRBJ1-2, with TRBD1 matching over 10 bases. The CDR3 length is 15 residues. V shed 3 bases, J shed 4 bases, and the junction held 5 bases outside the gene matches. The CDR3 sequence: CASSLTGGRTYGYTF. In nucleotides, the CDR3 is TGTGCCAGCAGTTTGACAGGGGGCCGGACCTATGGCTACACCTTC.

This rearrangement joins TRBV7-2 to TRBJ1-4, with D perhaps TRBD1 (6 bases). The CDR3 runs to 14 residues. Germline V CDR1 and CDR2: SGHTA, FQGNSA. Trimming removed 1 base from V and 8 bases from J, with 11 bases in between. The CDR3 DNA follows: TGTGCCAGCAGCTTAGTCCGGGGGCACGAAAAACTGTTTTTT. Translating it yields CASSLVRGHEKLFF.

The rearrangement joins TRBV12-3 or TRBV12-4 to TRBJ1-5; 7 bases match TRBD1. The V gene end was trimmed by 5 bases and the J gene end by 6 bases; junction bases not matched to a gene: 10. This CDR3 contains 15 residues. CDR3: CASSKRTGQGQPQHF. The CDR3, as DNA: TGTGCCAGCAGTAAACGGACAGGCCAGGGTCAGCCCCAGCATTTT.